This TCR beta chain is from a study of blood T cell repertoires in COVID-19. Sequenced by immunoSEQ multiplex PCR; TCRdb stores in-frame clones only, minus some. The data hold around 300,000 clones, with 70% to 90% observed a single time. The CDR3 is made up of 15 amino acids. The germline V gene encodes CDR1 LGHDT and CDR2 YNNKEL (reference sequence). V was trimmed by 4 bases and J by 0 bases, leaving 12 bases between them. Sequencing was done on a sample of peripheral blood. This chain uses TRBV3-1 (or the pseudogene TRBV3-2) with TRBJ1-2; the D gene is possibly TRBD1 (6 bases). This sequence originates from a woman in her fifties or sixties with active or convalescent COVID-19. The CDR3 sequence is CASSPLTGTNYGYTF. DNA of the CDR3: TGTGCCAGCAGCCCGCTGACAGGTACTAACTATGGCTACACCTTC.